This T cell receptor (beta chain) was observed in a study of Ad26.COV2.S vaccination and SARS-CoV-2 variants. In the study overall: The Ad26.COV2.S arm of the COV1001 trial was where the donor was placed. Intramuscular Ad26.COV2.S at 5x10^10 or 1x10^11 viral particles. Study findings and constraints: Once vaccination had occurred, spike-specific CD8+ and CD4+ T cell responses reportedly showed substantial breadth.

A word on this clone: The antigen is undetermined.

The CDR3 covers 13 residues. Trimming shortened V by 0 bases and J by 12 bases, and 16 bases separated the two germline ends. Germline CDR1 is SGDLS and CDR2 is YYNGEE. The table came from immunoSEQ multiplex PCR; TCRdb's copy has only in-frame clones and leaves some out. The sample yields about 350,000 clones, approximately 86% seen once. This sample's treatment: around 19 received Ad26.COV2.S at low or high dose, single or two shots; about 5 received placebo; per-sample allocation not given. On day 63 after the first injection, vaccine and placebo recipients gave samples. The sample here was peripheral blood, taken in a trial of Ad26.COV2.S vaccine versus placebo. The chain has TRBV9 and TRBJ2-7; D might be TRBD2 (6 bases). The sequence derives from a person between 18 and 65 years old who received the Ad26.COV2.S COVID-19 vaccine or a placebo. CDR3 amino acids: CASSVDRRASLYF. The CDR3 nucleotides read TGTGCCAGCAGCGTAGATCGGAGGGCTAGTCTGTACTTC.